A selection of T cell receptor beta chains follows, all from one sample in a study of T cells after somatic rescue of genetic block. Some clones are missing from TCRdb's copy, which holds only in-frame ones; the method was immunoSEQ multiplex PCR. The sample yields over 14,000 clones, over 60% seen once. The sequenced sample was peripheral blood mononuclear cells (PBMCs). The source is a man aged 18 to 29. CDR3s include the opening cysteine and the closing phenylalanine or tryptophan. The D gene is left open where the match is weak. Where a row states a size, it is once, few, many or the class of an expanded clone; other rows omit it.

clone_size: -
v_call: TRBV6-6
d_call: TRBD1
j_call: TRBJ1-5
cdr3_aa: CASSTTGEIQPQHF
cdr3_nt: TGTGCCAGCAGTACAACAGGGGAGATTCAGCCCCAGCATTTT

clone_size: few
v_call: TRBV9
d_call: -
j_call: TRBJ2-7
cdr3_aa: CASRNDLTMEQYF
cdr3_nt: TGTGCCAGCAGGAACGACCTTACCATGGAGCAGTACTTC

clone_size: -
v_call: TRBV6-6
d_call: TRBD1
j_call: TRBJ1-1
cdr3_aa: CASIKRTGSRYTEAFF
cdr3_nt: TGTGCCTCCATTAAAAGGACAGGCAGTAGGTACACTGAAGCTTTCTTT

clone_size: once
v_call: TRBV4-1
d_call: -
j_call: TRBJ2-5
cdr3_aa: CASSQGWGTGQETQYF
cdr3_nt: TGCGCCAGCAGCCAAGGTTGGGGGACCGGCCAAGAGACCCAGTACTTC

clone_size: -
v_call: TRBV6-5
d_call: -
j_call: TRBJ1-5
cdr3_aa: CASSYKGSNQPQHF
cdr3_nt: TGTGCCAGCAGTTATAAGGGTAGCAATCAGCCCCAGCATTTT

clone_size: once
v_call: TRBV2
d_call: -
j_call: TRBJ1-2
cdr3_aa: CASNGYTF
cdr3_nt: TGTGCCAGCAATGGCTACACCTTC

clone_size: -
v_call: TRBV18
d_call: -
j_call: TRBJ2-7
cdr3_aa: CASSRTSSYEQYF
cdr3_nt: TGTGCCAGCTCCCGGACCTCTTCCTACGAGCAGTACTTC

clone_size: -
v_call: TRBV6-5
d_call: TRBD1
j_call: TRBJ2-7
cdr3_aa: CASSRVDRVYEQYF
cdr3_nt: TGTGCCAGCAGCCGAGTAGACAGGGTCTACGAGCAGTACTTC

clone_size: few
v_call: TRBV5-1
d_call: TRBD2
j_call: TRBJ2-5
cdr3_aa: CASSLALAGPLETQYF
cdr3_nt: TGCGCCAGCAGCTTGGCTCTAGCGGGGCCTTTGGAGACCCAGTACTTC

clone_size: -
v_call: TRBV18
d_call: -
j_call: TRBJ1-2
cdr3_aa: CASSPPEFPNYGYTF
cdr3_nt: TGTGCCAGCTCACCACCGGAGTTTCCGAACTATGGCTACACCTTC

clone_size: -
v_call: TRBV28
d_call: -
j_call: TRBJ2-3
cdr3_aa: CASTQDWASTDTQYF
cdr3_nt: TGTGCCAGCACCCAGGACTGGGCGAGCACAGATACGCAGTATTTT

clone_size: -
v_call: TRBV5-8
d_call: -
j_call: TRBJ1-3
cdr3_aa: CASSLHLETGNTIYF
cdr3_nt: TGTGCCAGCAGCTTGCACTTGGAAACGGGAAACACCATATATTTT

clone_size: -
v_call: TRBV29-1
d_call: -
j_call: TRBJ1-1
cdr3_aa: CSGESLSTVNTEAFF
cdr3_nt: TGCAGCGGAGAAAGTCTTTCGACAGTAAACACTGAAGCTTTCTTT

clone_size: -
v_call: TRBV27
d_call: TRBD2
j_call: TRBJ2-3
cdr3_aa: CASSLGLAGPDTQYF
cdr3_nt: TGTGCCAGCAGTTTGGGACTAGCGGGCCCAGATACGCAGTATTTT

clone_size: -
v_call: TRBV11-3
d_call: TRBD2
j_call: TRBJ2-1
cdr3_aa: CASSLPGLGNEQFF
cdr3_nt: TGTGCCAGCAGCTTACCGGGACTAGGGAATGAGCAGTTCTTC

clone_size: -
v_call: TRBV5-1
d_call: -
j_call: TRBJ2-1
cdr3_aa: CASSFRLRSYNEQFF
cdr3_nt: TGCGCCAGCAGCTTCCGGCTTCGCTCCTACAATGAGCAGTTCTTC

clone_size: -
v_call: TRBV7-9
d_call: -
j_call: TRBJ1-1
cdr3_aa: CASSLGTVVVTEAFF
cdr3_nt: TGTGCCAGCAGCTTAGGGACCGTCGTAGTCACTGAAGCTTTCTTT

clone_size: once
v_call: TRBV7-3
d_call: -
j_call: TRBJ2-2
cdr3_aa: CASSLSVNTGELFF
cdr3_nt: TGTGCCAGCAGCTTATCGGTAAACACCGGGGAGCTGTTTTTT

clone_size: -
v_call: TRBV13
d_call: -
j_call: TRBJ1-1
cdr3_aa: CASSPKAPGLLREAFF
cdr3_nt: TGTGCCAGCAGCCCAAAGGCCCCCGGACTGTTACGGGAAGCTTTCTTT

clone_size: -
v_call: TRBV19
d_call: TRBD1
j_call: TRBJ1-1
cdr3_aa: CASSIGDRANTEAFF
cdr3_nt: TGTGCCAGTAGTATCGGGGACAGGGCGAACACTGAAGCTTTCTTT

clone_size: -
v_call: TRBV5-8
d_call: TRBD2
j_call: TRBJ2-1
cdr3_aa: CASSIGLAVYNEQFF
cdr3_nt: TGTGCCAGCAGCATAGGACTAGCGGTTTACAATGAGCAGTTCTTC

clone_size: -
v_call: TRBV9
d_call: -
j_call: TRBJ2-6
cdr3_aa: CASKSSGANVLTF
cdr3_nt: TGTGCCAGCAAATCCTCTGGGGCCAACGTCCTGACTTTC

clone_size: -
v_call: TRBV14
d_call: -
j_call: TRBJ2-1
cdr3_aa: CASSQNREQFF
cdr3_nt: TGTGCCAGCAGCCAGAACAGGGAGCAGTTCTTC

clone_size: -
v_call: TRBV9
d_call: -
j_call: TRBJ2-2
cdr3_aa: CASSPGGAGGLGKRNTGELFF
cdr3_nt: TGTGCCAGCAGCCCAGGGGGGGCCGGAGGCCTTGGGAAGAGAAACACCGGGGAGCTGTTTTTT

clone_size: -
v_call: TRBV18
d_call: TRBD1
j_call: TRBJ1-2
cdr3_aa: CASSPSGTGARANYGYTF
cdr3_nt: TGTGCCAGCTCACCGTCCGGGACAGGGGCCCGTGCTAACTATGGCTACACCTTC

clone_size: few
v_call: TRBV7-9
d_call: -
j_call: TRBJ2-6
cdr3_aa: CASSFSGANVLTF
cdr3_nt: TGTGCCAGCAGCTTTAGTGGGGCCAACGTCCTGACTTTC

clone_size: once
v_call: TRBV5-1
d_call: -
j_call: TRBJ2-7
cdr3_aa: CASSLVGPEQYF
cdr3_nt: TGCGCCAGCAGCTTGGTGGGGCCCGAGCAGTACTTC

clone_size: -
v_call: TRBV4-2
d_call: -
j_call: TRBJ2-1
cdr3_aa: CASSQDVTGYNEQFF
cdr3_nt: TGTGCCAGCAGCCAAGACGTAACCGGGTACAATGAGCAGTTCTTC

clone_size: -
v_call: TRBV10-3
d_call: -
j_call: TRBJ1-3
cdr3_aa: CAISGLGNTIYF
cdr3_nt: TGTGCCATCAGTGGTTTAGGGAACACCATATATTTT

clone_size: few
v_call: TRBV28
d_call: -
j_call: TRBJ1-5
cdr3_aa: CASSNFPTNQPQHF
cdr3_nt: TGTGCCAGCAGTAACTTCCCGACCAATCAGCCCCAGCATTTT

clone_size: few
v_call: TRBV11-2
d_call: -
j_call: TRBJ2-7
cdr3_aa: CASSSPDGYEQYF
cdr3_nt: TGTGCCAGCAGCTCCCCCGATGGCTACGAGCAGTACTTC

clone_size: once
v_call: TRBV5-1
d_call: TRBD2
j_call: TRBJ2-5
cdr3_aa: CASSKGLAGQQETQYF
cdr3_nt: TGCGCCAGCAGCAAGGGACTAGCGGGGCAACAAGAGACCCAGTACTTC

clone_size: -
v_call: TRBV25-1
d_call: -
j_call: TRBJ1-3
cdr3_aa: CASSGQGVGNTIYF
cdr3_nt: TGTGCCAGCAGTGGACAAGGGGTGGGAAACACCATATATTTT

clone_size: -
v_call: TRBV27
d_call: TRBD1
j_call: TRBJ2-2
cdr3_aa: CASSFTGATGELFF
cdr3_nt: TGTGCCAGCAGCTTCACAGGGGCCACCGGGGAGCTGTTTTTT

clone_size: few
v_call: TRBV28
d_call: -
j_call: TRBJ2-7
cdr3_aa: CASSIEGQTMGSYEQYF
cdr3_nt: TGTGCCAGCAGTATAGAGGGACAAACTATGGGGTCCTACGAGCAGTACTTC

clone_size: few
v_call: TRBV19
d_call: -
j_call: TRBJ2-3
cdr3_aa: CASSREGPRVLSLTQYF
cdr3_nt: TGTGCCAGTAGTAGGGAAGGCCCAAGGGTCTTATCCCTTACGCAGTATTTT

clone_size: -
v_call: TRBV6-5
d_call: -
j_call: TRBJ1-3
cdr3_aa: CASSSSFSGNTIYF
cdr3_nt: TGTGCCAGCAGTTCCTCTTTCTCTGGAAACACCATATATTTT

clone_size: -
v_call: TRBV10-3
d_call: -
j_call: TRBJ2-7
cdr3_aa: CAISEALQGSRSYEQYF
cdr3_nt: TGTGCCATCAGTGAAGCGCTGCAGGGGTCGAGGTCCTACGAGCAGTACTTC

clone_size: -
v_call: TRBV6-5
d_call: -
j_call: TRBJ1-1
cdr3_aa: CASSYGDRALNTEAFF
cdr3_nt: TGTGCCAGCAGTTACGGGGACCGGGCCTTGAACACTGAAGCTTTCTTT

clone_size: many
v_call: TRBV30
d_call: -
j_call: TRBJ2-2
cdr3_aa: CAWSFGGAGELFF
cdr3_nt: TGTGCCTGGAGTTTCGGAGGGGCCGGGGAGCTGTTTTTT

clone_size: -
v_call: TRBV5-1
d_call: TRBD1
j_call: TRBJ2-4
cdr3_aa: CASSWDREKNIQYF
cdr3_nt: TGCGCCAGCAGCTGGGACAGGGAAAAAAACATTCAGTACTTC

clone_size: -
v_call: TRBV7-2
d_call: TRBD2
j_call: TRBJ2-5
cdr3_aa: CASSPGAGGHQETQYF
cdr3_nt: TGTGCCAGCAGCCCGGGTGCGGGGGGCCATCAAGAGACCCAGTACTTC

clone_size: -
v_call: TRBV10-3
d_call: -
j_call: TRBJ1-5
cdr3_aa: CASRRVESNQPQHF
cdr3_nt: TGTGCCAGCAGGCGGGTGGAGAGCAATCAGCCCCAGCATTTT

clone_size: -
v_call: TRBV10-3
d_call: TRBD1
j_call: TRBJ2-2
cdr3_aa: CAISETGVTGELFF
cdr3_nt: TGTGCCATCAGTGAGACAGGGGTCACCGGGGAGCTGTTTTTT

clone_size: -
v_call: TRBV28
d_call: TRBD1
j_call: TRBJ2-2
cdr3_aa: CASIGQGRTGELFF
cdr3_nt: TGTGCCAGCATAGGACAGGGGAGGACCGGGGAGCTGTTTTTT

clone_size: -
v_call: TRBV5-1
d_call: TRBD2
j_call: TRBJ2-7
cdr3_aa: CASTLRPVRLAGDTYEQYF
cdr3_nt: TGCGCCAGCACCCTGAGACCCGTACGTCTAGCGGGAGATACCTACGAGCAGTACTTC

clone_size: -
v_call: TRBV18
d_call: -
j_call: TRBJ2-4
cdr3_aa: CASSPRTGAKNIQYF
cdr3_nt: TGTGCCAGCTCACCACGAACGGGAGCCAAAAACATTCAGTACTTC

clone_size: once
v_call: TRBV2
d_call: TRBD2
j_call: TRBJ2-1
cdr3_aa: CASSNQRGIYNEQFF
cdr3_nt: TGTGCCAGCAGTAACCAGCGGGGGATCTACAATGAGCAGTTCTTC

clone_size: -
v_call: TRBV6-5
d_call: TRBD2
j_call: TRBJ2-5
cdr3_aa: CASSYFLAGAQETQYF
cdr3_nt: TGTGCCAGCAGTTACTTCCTAGCGGGGGCCCAAGAGACCCAGTACTTC